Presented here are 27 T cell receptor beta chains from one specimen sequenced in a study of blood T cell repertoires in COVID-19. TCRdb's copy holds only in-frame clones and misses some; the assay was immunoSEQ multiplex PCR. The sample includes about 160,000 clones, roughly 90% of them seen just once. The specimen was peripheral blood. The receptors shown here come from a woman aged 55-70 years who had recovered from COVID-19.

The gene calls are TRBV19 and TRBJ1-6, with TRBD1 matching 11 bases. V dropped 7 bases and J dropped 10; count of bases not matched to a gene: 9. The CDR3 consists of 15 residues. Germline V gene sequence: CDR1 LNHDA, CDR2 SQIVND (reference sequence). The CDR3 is CASMTPGQGVSPLHF. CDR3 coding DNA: TGTGCCAGTATGACACCGGGACAGGGGGTCTCACCCCTCCACTTT.

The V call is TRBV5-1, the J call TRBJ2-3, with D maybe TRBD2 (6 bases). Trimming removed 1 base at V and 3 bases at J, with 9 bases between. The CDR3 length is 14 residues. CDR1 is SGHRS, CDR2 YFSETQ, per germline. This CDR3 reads CASSLYGSTDTQYF. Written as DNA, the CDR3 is TGCGCCAGCAGCTTGTACGGGAGTACAGATACGCAGTATTTT.

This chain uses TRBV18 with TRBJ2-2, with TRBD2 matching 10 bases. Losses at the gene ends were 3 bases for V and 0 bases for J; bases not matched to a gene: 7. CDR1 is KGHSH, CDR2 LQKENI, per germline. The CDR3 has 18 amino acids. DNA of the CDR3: TGTGCCAGCTCACCGCGCCCAGCGGGGGGGACGAACACCGGGGAGCTGTTTTTT. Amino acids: CASSPRPAGGTNTGELFF.

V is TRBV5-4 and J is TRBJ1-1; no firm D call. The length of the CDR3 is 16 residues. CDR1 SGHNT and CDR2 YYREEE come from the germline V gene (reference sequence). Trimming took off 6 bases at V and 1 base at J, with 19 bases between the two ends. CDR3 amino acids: CASTRGSTISNTEAFF. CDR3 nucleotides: TGTGCCAGCACGCGAGGGTCGACAATTTCGAACACTGAAGCTTTCTTT.

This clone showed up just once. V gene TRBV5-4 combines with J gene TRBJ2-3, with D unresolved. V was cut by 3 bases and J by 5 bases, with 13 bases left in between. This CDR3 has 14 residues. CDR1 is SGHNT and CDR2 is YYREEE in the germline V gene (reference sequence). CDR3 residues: CASSSPYLGDTQYF. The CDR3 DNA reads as TGTGCCAGCAGCTCACCATACCTAGGAGATACGCAGTATTTT.

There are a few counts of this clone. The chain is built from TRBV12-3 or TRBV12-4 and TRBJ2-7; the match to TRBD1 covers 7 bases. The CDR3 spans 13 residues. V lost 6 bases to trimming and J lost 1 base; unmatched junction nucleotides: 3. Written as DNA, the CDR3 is TGTGCCAGCAGGGAGACAGGGTCCTACGAGCAGTACTTC. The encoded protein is CASRETGSYEQYF.

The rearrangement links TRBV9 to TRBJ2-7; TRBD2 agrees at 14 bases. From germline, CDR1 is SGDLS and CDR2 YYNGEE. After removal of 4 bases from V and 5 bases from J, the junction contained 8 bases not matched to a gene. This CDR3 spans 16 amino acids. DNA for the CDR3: TGTGCCAGCAGCCGGACTAGCGGGGGGCTGCGGAACGAGCAGTACTTC. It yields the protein CASSRTSGGLRNEQYF. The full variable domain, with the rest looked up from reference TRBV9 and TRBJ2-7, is DSGVTQTPKHLITATGQRVTLRCSPRSGDLSVYWYQQSLDQGLQFLIQYYNGEERAKGNILERFSAQQFPDLHSELNLSSLELGDSALYFCASSRTSGGLRNEQYFGPGTRLTVT.

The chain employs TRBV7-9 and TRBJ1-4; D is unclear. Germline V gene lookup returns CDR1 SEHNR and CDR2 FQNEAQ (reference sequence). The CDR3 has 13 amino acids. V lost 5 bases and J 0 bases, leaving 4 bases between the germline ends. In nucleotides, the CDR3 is TGTGCCAGCAGCCCTTCAACTAATGAAAAACTGTTTTTT. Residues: CASSPSTNEKLFF.

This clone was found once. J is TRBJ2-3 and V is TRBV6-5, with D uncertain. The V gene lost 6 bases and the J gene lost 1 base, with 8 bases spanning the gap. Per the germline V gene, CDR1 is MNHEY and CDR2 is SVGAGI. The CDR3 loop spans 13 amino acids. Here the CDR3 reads CASSVPRTDTQYF. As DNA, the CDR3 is TGTGCCAGCAGCGTTCCCCGCACAGATACGCAGTATTTT.

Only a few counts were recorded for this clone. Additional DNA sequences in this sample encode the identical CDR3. The CDR3 nucleotides read TGCGCCAGCAGCCAAGTCTTCTTCGGGAGCAGGGAGGGCTTTAACTATGGCTACACCTTC. Translation: CASSQVFFGSREGFNYGYTF. V gene TRBV4-1 combines with J gene TRBJ1-2; maybe TRBD1 (5 bases). V lost 1 base to trimming and J lost 1 base, with 25 bases between them. This CDR3 comprises 20 residues. The germline gives CDR1 MGHRA, CDR2 YSYEKL.

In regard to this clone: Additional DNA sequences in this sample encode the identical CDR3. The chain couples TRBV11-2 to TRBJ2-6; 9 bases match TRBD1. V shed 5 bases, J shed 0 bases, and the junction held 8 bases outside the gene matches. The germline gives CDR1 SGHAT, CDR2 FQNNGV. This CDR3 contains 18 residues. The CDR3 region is CASSGPGQGASGANVLTF. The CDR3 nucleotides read TGTGCCAGCAGCGGACCGGGACAGGGAGCCTCTGGGGCCAACGTCCTGACTTTC. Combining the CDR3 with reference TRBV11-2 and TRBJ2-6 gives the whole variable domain EAGVAQSPRYKIIEKRQSVAFWCNPISGHATLYWYQQILGQGPKLLIQFQNNGVVDDSQLPKDRFSAERLKGVDSTLKIQPAKLEDSAVYLCASSGPGQGASGANVLTFGAGSRLTVL.

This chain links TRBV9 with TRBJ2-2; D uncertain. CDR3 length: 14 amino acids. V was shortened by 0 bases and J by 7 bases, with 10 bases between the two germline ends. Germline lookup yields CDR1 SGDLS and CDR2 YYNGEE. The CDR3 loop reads CASSVDNMYGELFF. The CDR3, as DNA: TGTGCCAGCAGCGTAGATAACATGTACGGGGAGCTGTTTTTT.

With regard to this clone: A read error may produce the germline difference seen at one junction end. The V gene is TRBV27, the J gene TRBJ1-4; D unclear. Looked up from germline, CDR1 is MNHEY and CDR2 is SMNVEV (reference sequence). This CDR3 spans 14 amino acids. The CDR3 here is CASIGGPTHEKLFF. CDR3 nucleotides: TGTGCCAGCATTGGAGGACCAACTCATGAAAAACTGTTTTTT.

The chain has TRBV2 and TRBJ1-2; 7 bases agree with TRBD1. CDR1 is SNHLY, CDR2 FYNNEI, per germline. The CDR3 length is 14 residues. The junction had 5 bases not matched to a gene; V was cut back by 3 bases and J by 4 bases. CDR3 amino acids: CASSEEGQIYGYTF. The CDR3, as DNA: TGTGCCAGCAGTGAGGAGGGACAGATCTATGGCTACACCTTC.

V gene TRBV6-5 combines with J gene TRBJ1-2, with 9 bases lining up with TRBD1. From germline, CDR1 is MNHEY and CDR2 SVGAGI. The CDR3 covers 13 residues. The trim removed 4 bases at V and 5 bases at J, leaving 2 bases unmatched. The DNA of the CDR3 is TGTGCCAGCAGTTTGGACAGGGGATATGGCTACACCTTC. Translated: CASSLDRGYGYTF.

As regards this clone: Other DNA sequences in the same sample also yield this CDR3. CDR3 nucleotide sequence: TGTGCCAGCAGTCGGGACAGGAACTATGGCTACACCTTC. Translated, it gives CASSRDRNYGYTF. This chain uses TRBV12-3 or TRBV12-4 with TRBJ1-2; 8 bases are a match to TRBD1. The length of the CDR3 is 13 residues. V trimming: 5 bases; J trimming: 2 bases; junction bases outside the gene matches: 1.

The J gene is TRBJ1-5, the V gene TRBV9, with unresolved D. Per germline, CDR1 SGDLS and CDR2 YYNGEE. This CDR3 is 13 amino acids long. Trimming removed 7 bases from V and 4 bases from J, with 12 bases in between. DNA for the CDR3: TGTGCCAGCCAGGCTGAGCCGAATCAGCCCCAGCATTTT. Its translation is CASQAEPNQPQHF.

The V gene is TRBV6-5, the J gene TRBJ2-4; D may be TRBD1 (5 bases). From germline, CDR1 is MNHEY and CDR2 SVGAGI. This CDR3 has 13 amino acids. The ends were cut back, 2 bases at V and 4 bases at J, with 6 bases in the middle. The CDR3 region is CASSYRQKNIQYF. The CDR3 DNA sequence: TGTGCCAGCAGTTACAGACAGAAAAACATTCAGTACTTC.

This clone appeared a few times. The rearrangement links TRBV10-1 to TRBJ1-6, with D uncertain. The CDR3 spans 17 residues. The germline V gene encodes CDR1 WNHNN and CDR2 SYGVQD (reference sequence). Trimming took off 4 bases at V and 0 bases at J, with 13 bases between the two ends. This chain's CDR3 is CASSGHDTLSYNSPLHF. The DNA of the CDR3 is TGCGCCAGCAGTGGTCACGACACCCTCTCCTATAATTCACCCCTCCACTTT.

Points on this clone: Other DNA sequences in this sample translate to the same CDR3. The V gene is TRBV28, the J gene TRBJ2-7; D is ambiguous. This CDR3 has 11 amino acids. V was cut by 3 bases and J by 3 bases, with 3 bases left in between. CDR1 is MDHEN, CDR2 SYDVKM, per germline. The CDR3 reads CASSFSYEQYF. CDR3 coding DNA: TGTGCCAGCAGTTTCAGCTACGAGCAGTACTTC.

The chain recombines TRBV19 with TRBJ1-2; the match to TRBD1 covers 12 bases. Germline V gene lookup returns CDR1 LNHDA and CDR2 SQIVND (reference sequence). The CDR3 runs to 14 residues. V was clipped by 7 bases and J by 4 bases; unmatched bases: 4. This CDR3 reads CASTRDRGLYGYTF. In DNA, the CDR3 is TGTGCCAGTACTCGGGACAGGGGGCTCTATGGCTACACCTTC.

The CDR3 bases are TGTGCCAGCAAGACAGCCTCTGGAAACACCATATATTTT. It yields the protein CASKTASGNTIYF. The chain employs TRBV6-5 and TRBJ1-3; D may be TRBD1 (5 bases). From germline, CDR1 is MNHEY and CDR2 SVGAGI. CDR3 length: 13 amino acids. Trimming stripped 7 bases from V and 0 bases from J, with 7 bases between.

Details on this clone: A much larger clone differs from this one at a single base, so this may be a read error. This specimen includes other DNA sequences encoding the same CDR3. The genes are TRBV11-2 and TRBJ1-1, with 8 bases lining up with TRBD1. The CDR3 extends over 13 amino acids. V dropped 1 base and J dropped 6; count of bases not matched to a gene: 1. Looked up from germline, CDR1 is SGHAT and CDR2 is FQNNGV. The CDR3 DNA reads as TGTGCCAGCAGCTTAGCACAGGGGGCTGAAGCTTTCTTT. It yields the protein CASSLAQGAEAFF. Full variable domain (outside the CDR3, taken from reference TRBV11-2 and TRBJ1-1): EAGVAQSPRYKIIEKRQSVAFWCNPISGHATLYWYQQILGQGPKLLIQFQNNGVVDDSQLPKDRFSAERLKGVDSTLKIQPAKLEDSAVYLCASSLAQGAEAFFGQGTRLTVV.

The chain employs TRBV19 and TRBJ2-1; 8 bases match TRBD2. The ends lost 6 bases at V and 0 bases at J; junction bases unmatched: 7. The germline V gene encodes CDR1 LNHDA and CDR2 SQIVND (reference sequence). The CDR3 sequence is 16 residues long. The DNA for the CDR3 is TGTGCCAGTAGAGCACCGGGGGGGAGCTCCTACAATGAGCAGTTCTTC. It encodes CASRAPGGSSYNEQFF.

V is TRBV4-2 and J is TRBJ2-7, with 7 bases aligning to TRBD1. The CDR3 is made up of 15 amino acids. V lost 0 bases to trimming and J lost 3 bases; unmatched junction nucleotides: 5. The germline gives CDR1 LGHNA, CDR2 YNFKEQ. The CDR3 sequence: CASSQEDREFYEQYF. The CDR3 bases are TGTGCCAGCAGCCAAGAAGACAGGGAATTCTACGAGCAGTACTTC.

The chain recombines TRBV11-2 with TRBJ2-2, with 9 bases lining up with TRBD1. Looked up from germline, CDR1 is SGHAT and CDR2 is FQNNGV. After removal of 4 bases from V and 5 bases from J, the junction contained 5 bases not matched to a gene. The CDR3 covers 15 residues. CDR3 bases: TGTGCCAGCAGCTCCAGGACAGGGGAGACCGGGGAGCTGTTTTTT. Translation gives CASSSRTGETGELFF.

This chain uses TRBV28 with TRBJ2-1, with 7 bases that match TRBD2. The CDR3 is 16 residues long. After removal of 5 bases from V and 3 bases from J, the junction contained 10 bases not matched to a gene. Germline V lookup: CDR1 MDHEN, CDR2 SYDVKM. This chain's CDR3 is CASSLSPAGYYNEQFF. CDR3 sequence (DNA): TGTGCCAGCAGTCTCTCTCCAGCGGGGTACTACAATGAGCAGTTCTTC.